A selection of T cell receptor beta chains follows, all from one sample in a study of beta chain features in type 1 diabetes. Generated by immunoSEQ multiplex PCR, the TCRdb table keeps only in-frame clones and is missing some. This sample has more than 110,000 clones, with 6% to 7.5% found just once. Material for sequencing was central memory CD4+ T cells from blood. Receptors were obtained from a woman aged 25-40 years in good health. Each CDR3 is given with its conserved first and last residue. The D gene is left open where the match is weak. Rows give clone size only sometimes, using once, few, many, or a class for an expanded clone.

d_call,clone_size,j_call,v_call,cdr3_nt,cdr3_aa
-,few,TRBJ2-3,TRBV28,TGTGCCAGCAGTCGAGCGGGCACAGATACGCAGTATTTT,CASSRAGTDTQYF
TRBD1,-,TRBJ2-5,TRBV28,TGTGCCAGCAGAGCCACCGGGACAGGGGCCCAAGAGACCCAGTACTTC,CASRATGTGAQETQYF
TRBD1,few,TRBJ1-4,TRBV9,TGTGCCAGCAGCGGGGGGACAGCAACTAATGAAAAACTGTTTTTT,CASSGGTATNEKLFF
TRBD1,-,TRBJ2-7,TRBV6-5,TGTGCCAGCAGCTTCGACAGGGTTCAGTCCTACGAGCAGTACTTC,CASSFDRVQSYEQYF
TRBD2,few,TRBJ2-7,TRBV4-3,TGCGCCAGCAGCCAAGATTACCCAGCGGGAAGGAACGAGCAGTACTTC,CASSQDYPAGRNEQYF
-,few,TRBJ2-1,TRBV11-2,TGTGCCAGCAGCTTAGCCAACTTTAGACAGAACCCTATATGGTATGAGCAGTTCTTC,CASSLANFRQNPIWYEQFF
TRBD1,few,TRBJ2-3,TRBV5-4,TGTGCCAGCAGCGTTGGGGACAGGGGGTCGGCGGATACGCAGTATTTT,CASSVGDRGSADTQYF
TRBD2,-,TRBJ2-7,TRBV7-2,TGTGCCAGCAGCGTCAGCGGGACCCCAAAGCAGTACTTC,CASSVSGTPKQYF
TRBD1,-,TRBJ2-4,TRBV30,TGTGCCTGGAGGCCTTACCTTGCTTTTAATCCGGGACAGGGAGAAGTAGCGGAGTACTTC,CAWRPYLAFNPGQGEVAEYF
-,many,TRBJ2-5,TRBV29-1,TGCAGCGTTCTGGGTGGGCTCTCGCAGACCCAGTACTTC,CSVLGGLSQTQYF
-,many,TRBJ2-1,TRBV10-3,TGTGCCATCAGTGACGGGTTCCATGAGCAGTTCTTC,CAISDGFHEQFF
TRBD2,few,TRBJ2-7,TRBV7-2,TGTGCCAGCAGCAAGGGACTAGCGGAATACGAGCAGTACTTC,CASSKGLAEYEQYF
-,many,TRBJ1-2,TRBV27,TGTGCCAGCAGTTTCGGGTTACGTTCTAACTATGGCTACACCTTC,CASSFGLRSNYGYTF
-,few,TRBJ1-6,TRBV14,TGTGCCAGCAGCCTGGCGGGCTCACCCCTCCACTTT,CASSLAGSPLHF
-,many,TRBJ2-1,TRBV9,TGTGCCAGCAGCACGTCCGGACAATCCCACAATGAGCAGTTCTTC,CASSTSGQSHNEQFF
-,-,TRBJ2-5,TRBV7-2,TGTGCCAGCAGCTTCGACGGGGAGAGGCGAGAGACCCAGTACTTC,CASSFDGERRETQYF
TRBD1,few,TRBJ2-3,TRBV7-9,TGTGCCAGCAGTTACCGCAGGGGGTCAACAGATACGCAGTATTTT,CASSYRRGSTDTQYF
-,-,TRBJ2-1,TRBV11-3,TGTGCCAGCAGCTCCGGCGTAGCCGGGAGTGTGAATGAGCAGTTCTTC,CASSSGVAGSVNEQFF
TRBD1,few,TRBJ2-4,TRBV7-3,TGTGCCAGCAGCCAACAGGGGGGTGACATTCAGTACTTC,CASSQQGGDIQYF
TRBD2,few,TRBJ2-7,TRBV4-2,TGTGCCAGCAGCCCGGGGTGGACTAGCGGTTCCGGGAACTCCTACGAGCAGTACTTC,CASSPGWTSGSGNSYEQYF
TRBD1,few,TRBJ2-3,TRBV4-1,TGCGCCAGCTCGACAGGGGGTCCCGGAGATACGCAGTATTTT,CASSTGGPGDTQYF
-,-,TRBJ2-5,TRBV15,TGTGCCACCAGCAGAGATGCCGGGAAAGAAGAGACCCAGTACTTC,CATSRDAGKEETQYF
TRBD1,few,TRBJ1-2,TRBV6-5,TGTGCCACCGGGACAGTCTATGGCTACACCTTC,CATGTVYGYTF
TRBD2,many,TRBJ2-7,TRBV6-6,TGTGCCAGCAGCCAGACTAAAGCGGGAGTTGGGGAGCAGTACTTC,CASSQTKAGVGEQYF
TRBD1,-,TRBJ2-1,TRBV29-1,TGCAGCGCCGGACAGGGAGGCAATGAGCAGTTCTTC,CSAGQGGNEQFF
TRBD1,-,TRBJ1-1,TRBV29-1,TGCAGCGCGACGACAGGGGTGAACACTGAAGCTTTCTTT,CSATTGVNTEAFF
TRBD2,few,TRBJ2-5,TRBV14,TGTGCCAGCAGCCAAGACAGAGACGGCGGGGGAATCCTCTCATTCCAAGAGACCCAGTACTTC,CASSQDRDGGGILSFQETQYF
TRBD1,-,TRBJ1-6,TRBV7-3,TGTGCCAGCAGCACCTCTACCGGGACAGGGCTCCACTTT,CASSTSTGTGLHF
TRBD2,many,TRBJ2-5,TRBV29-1,TGCAGCGGCGGCACTAGCGGAGAGGAGACCCAGTACTTC,CSGGTSGEETQYF
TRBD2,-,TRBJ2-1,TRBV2,TGTGCCAGCAGTGCGTCTAGCGGGAGGAACAATGAGCAGTTCTTC,CASSASSGRNNEQFF
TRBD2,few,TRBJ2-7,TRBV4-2,TGTGCCAGCAGCCCTAATAGCGGGGGCAGCTCCTACGAGCAGTACTTC,CASSPNSGGSSYEQYF
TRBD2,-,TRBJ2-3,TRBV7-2,TGTGCCAGCAGCTTAGGTAGCGGGGGACGGACGGATACGCAGTATTTT,CASSLGSGGRTDTQYF
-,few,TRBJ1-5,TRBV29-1,TGCAGCGTTGAGGTGGCGCAGGGGCAGCCCCAGCATTTT,CSVEVAQGQPQHF
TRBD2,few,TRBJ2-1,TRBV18,TGTGCCAGCTCACGGACTAGCGGGAGCGGTGAGCAGTTCTTC,CASSRTSGSGEQFF
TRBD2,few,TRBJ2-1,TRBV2,TGTGCCAGCAGCCCACGTTTCTCCGGGACTAGCGGCAATGAGCAGTTCTTC,CASSPRFSGTSGNEQFF
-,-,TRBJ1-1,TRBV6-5,TGTGCCAGCCTTGGTACAGGGCAGGAAGCTTTCTTT,CASLGTGQEAFF
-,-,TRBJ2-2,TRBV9,TGTGCCAGCAGCGTAGGCAAACAGACAACCGGGGAGCTGTTTTTT,CASSVGKQTTGELFF
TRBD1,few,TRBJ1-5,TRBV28,TGTGCCAGCATCACAGGGGTTTTAGGCCAGCCCCAGCATTTT,CASITGVLGQPQHF
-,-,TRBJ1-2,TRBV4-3,TGCGCCAGCAGCCCCCACGGGGGGTACTATGGCTACACCTTC,CASSPHGGYYGYTF
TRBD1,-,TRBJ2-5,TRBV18,TGTGCCAGCTCACCATCGCGGACAGGGTTATCGGAGACCCAGTACTTC,CASSPSRTGLSETQYF
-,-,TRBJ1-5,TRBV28,TGTGCCAGCAGGTGGCTAGACGGGATAGATCAGCCCCAGCATTTT,CASRWLDGIDQPQHF
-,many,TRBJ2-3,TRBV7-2,TGTGCCAGCAGCTTGCCCAAGGGGGATACGCAGTATTTT,CASSLPKGDTQYF
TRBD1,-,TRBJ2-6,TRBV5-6,TGTGCCAGCAGCTTGGCCGGGGCAGGGGGAACTGGGGCCAACGTCCTGACTTTC,CASSLAGAGGTGANVLTF
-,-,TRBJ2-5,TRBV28,TGTGCCAGCAGTTTAAGAGGCGGGCGAGTCCAAGAGACCCAGTACTTC,CASSLRGGRVQETQYF
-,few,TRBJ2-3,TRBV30,TGTGCCTGGAAGAGAATTCCCACAGATACGCAGTATTTT,CAWKRIPTDTQYF
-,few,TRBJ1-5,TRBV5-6,TGTGCCAGCAGCTTACAGGGAATTAATCAGCCCCAGCATTTT,CASSLQGINQPQHF
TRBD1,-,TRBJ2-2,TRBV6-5,TGTGCCAGCGGGACAGGGGTTTCCGCCGGGGAGCTGTTTTTT,CASGTGVSAGELFF